A single sample is the source of the 13 T cell receptor beta chains below, sequenced in a study of blood T cell repertoires in COVID-19 (TCRdb year 2020). The protocol used for the library was the immunoSEQ multiplex PCR assay. TCRdb took this table from immuneACCESS and kept in-frame rearrangements with V and J called. Such tables lack part of the clones; where checked against another copy, unresolved V genes explain under half of the gap, and the rest is unexplained. The table for this sample lists over 200,000 clones; roughly 84% of them were counted only once. Together, the top ten hold about 27% of the sample. The sample consisted of peripheral blood. Receptors originate from a man aged 40-50 years with acute or convalescent COVID-19.

The chain employs TRBV19 and TRBJ1-2, with D tentatively TRBD1 (6 bases). Germline V gene sequence: CDR1 LNHDA, CDR2 SQIVND (reference sequence). CDR3 length equals 15 residues. V lost 1 base and J lost 7, with 16 bases in between. CDR3 DNA: TGTGCCAGTAGTATAGGGGACAAATCCTTGGGTGGCTACACCTTC. It encodes CASSIGDKSLGGYTF.

The rearrangement links TRBV7-2 to TRBJ2-7, with 8 nucleotides matching TRBD2. Germline V gene sequence: CDR1 SGHTA, CDR2 FQGNSA. The CDR3 is made up of 15 amino acids. V lost 1 base and J lost 0; bases outside the gene matches: 2. The CDR3 loop is CASSLGLASSYEQYF. The CDR3 DNA sequence: TGTGCCAGCAGCTTAGGACTAGCGTCCTCCTACGAGCAGTACTTC.

The chain has TRBV12-1 and TRBJ2-1; TRBD2 was called by the table and not checked on the DNA. TRBV12-1 is noted as a pseudogene. CDR3 length equals 17 residues. The CDR3 bases are TGTGCCAGGAGAATGGAGGGGACTAGCGGGAGACGCAATGAGCAGTTCTTC. This gives the protein CARRMEGTSGRRNEQFF.

The chain employs TRBV11-3 and TRBJ2-3; 10 positions agree with TRBD2. V lost 5 bases, J lost 5 bases, and 10 bases stayed unmatched. From germline, CDR1 is SGHNT and CDR2 YENEEA. The CDR3 loop spans 16 amino acids. CDR3 sequence: CASSQGTSAAQDTQYF. The DNA for the CDR3 is TGTGCCAGCAGCCAAGGGACTAGCGCCGCCCAAGATACGCAGTATTTT.

The chain joins TRBV7-3 to TRBJ1-2, with D perhaps TRBD1 (6 bases). The CDR3 runs to 13 residues. CDR1 and CDR2 from the germline V gene are SGHTA and FQGTGA. Trimming removed 3 bases from V and 6 bases from J, with 11 bases in between. The CDR3 loop reads CASSFRGGDGYTF. Here the CDR3 DNA reads TGTGCCAGCAGCTTCAGGGGAGGGGATGGCTACACCTTC.

This chain connects TRBV4-2 to TRBJ2-2; possibly TRBD2 for D (7 bases). Trimming took 4 bases from V and 3 from J, leaving 15 bases between them. The CDR3 spans 16 residues. Germline V gene data show CDR1 as LGHNA and CDR2 as YNFKEQ. The CDR3 DNA follows: TGTGCCAGCAGCCCAACCGGGGGGCTTGACACCGGGGAGCTGTTTTTT. Its translation: CASSPTGGLDTGELFF.

The chain employs TRBV18 and TRBJ2-1, with TRBD2 identical over 11 bases. Germline lookup yields CDR1 KGHSH and CDR2 LQKENI. V was pared by 3 bases and J by 9 bases, with 4 bases of the junction left unmatched. The CDR3 sequence is 14 residues long. The CDR3 DNA follows: TGTGCCAGCTCACCGTACGGGACTAGCGGTGAGCAGTTCTTC. This sequence encodes CASSPYGTSGEQFF.

J is TRBJ1-1 and V is TRBV6-5; D call uncertain. Germline CDR1 MNHEY, CDR2 SVGAGI. CDR3 length: 15 residues. V gave up 2 bases and J gave up 0 bases, with 10 bases separating them. The CDR3 reads CASSYGQYMNTEAFF. For the CDR3, the DNA is TGTGCCAGCAGTTACGGCCAGTACATGAACACTGAAGCTTTCTTT.

The rearrangement links TRBV9 to TRBJ2-5, with a tentative D call TRBD2 (6 bases). The CDR3 loop spans 15 amino acids. Trimming shortened V by 4 bases and J by 2 bases, and 15 bases separated the two germline ends. Germline V gives CDR1 SGDLS, CDR2 YYNGEE. For the CDR3, the DNA is TGTGCCAGCAGCCTTCGGGACTCCGGTCAAGAGACCCAGTACTTC. Residues: CASSLRDSGQETQYF. Filled out from reference TRBV9 and TRBJ2-5, the complete variable domain reads DSGVTQTPKHLITATGQRVTLRCSPRSGDLSVYWYQQSLDQGLQFLIQYYNGEERAKGNILERFSAQQFPDLHSELNLSSLELGDSALYFCASSLRDSGQETQYFGPGTRLLVL.

The table lists this clone with a few counts. Other DNA sequences in this sample translate to the same CDR3. The J gene is TRBJ1-5, the V gene TRBV10-3, with D perhaps TRBD1 (5 bases). This CDR3 comprises 13 residues. The V gene's germline CDR1 is ENHRY and CDR2 SYGVKD. V gave up 6 bases and J gave up 3 bases, with 9 bases separating them. In DNA, the CDR3 is TGTGCCATCAGCAGGGAAGACAATCAGCCCCAGCATTTT. This gives the protein CAISREDNQPQHF.

This chain joins TRBV4-2 and TRBJ2-7; 14 bases fit TRBD2. CDR3 length: 17 residues. Germline V lookup: CDR1 LGHNA, CDR2 YNFKEQ. Trimming removed 3 bases from V and 2 bases from J; junction bases left unmatched: 6. The CDR3 DNA reads as TGTGCCAGCAGCCAGCGACTAGCGGGAGGGACAACCTACGAGCAGTACTTC. Protein sequence: CASSQRLAGGTTYEQYF.

The rearrangement joins TRBV7-9 to TRBJ2-5, with 7 bases lining up with TRBD1. Germline CDR1 SEHNR, CDR2 FQNEAQ (reference sequence). The CDR3 contains 16 residues. Trimming removed 5 bases from V and 0 bases from J; junction bases left unmatched: 9. In nucleotides, the CDR3 is TGTGCCAGCAGCGACGGGACAGAACCGTACCAAGAGACCCAGTACTTC. Residues: CASSDGTEPYQETQYF.

The chain carries TRBV2 and TRBJ1-5; D gene uncertain. The CDR3 spans 18 residues. The germline CDR1 and CDR2 sequences are SNHLY and FYNNEI. V lost 1 base and J lost 1, with 17 bases in between. The CDR3 loop reads CASSEGSIAGVSNQPQHF. The CDR3 DNA follows: TGTGCCAGCAGTGAAGGGAGTATCGCGGGCGTAAGCAATCAGCCCCAGCATTTT.